Listed here are 2 T cell receptor beta chains from one sample, sequenced in a study of T cells expressing NK-cell markers. After re-calling the 5' RACE reads, TCRdb lists one entry per CDR3 protein, DNA absent. The data show 350,000 to 500,000 distinct CDR3 sequences, and the top ten clones hold 7.3%. Sample: blood T cells: a sorted CD56 or NKG2C T cell subset, CD4+ or CD8+ T cells, or bulk PBMC T cells (not recorded which). These receptors originate from a woman between 18 and 70 years old in good health.

The V and J genes are TRBV6-2 or TRBV6-3 and TRBJ1-1; TCRdb selects TRBD1, and the lack of DNA leaves this call unchecked. The CDR3 is 16 amino acids. Germline values: CDR1 MNHEY, CDR2 SVGEGT. CDR3 protein: CASSYSSGKLNTEAFF.

This chain links TRBV20-1 with TRBJ1-5; the TCRdb D gene call, TRBD1, has no DNA to confirm it. CDR3 length: 15 amino acids. Germline CDR1 reads DFQATT; CDR2 reads SNEGSKA (reference sequence). The chain's CDR3 is CSARRGGGTNQPQHF.